Listed below are T cell receptor beta chains from one sample, sequenced in a study of T cell responses to AZD1222 COVID-19 vaccine. Assay: immunoSEQ multiplex PCR; the TCRdb copy retains only in-frame clones and omits some. This table has under 95,000 clones, approximately 83% appearing once. Sequenced material: peripheral blood, taken on day 0 of AZD1222 vaccination. The receptors derive from an adult in good health. CDR3s include the opening cysteine and the closing phenylalanine or tryptophan. Each record gives: V gene, J gene, clone size, D gene, CDR3 DNA, CDR3 protein. A D gene is named only where the DNA matches it firmly. Part of the rows lack a size; the others show once, few, many or a class for expanded clones.

V: TRBV28; J: TRBJ2-7; size: .; D: TRBD1; DNA: TGTGCCAGCAGCCGGGACAGGGGGATCTACGAGCAGTACTTC; CDR3: CASSRDRGIYEQYF
V: TRBV7-9; J: TRBJ1-1; size: .; D: .; DNA: TGTGCCAGCAGCTTATCGGGCCAGAACACTGAAGCTTTCTTT; CDR3: CASSLSGQNTEAFF
V: TRBV12-3/TRBV12-4; J: TRBJ1-2; size: .; D: TRBD1; DNA: TGTGCCAGCAGTTTCGGACAGGGGGATGGCTACACCTTC; CDR3: CASSFGQGDGYTF
V: TRBV2; J: TRBJ2-7; size: few; D: .; DNA: TGTGCCAGCAGTGGCCCCTCCTACGAGCAGTACTTC; CDR3: CASSGPSYEQYF
V: TRBV25-1; J: TRBJ2-7; size: .; D: TRBD2; DNA: TGTGCCAGCAGGCCGGCGGTAGCGGGAGGAAGCGAGCAGTACTTC; CDR3: CASRPAVAGGSEQYF
V: TRBV12-5; J: TRBJ1-1; size: once; D: .; DNA: TGTGCTAGTGGTTTGGGGTTGGAGAACACTGAAGCTTTCTTT; CDR3: CASGLGLENTEAFF
V: TRBV3-1/TRBV3-2; J: TRBJ1-1; size: .; D: .; DNA: TGTGCCAGCAGCCAAGGGTCCCCGGACGGGAACACTGAAGCTTTCTTT; CDR3: CASSQGSPDGNTEAFF
V: TRBV11-3; J: TRBJ2-1; size: .; D: .; DNA: TGTGCCAGCAGCCTAACCGGAGGTACTTACAATGAGCAGTTCTTC; CDR3: CASSLTGGTYNEQFF
V: TRBV24-1; J: TRBJ1-5; size: .; D: .; DNA: TGTGCCACTTCCGGGGCTTTCGCAGGTCAGCCCCAGCATTTT; CDR3: CATSGAFAGQPQHF
V: TRBV7-2; J: TRBJ2-1; size: .; D: TRBD2; DNA: TGTGCCAGCAGCTCCCGGACTAGTCAGGTCCACAATGAGCAGTTCTTC; CDR3: CASSSRTSQVHNEQFF
V: TRBV28; J: TRBJ1-6; size: .; D: .; DNA: TGTGCCAGCAGTCCCATGACACTAAGCTCCTATAATTCACCCCTCCACTTT; CDR3: CASSPMTLSSYNSPLHF
V: TRBV14; J: TRBJ2-7; size: few; D: .; DNA: TGTGCCAGCAGCTGGGACATCTACTACGAGCAGTACTTC; CDR3: CASSWDIYYEQYF
V: TRBV9; J: TRBJ2-5; size: .; D: TRBD2; DNA: TGTGCCAGCAGCAGAGCGGGTGGGACTAGCGGTTTAGAGACCCAGTACTTC; CDR3: CASSRAGGTSGLETQYF
V: TRBV11-3; J: TRBJ2-2; size: .; D: .; DNA: TGTGCCAGCACGATCCTGAACACCGGGGAGCTGTTTTTT; CDR3: CASTILNTGELFF
V: TRBV7-8; J: TRBJ2-7; size: .; D: .; DNA: TGTGCCAGCAGCCTAGGGGCGGGCACTCCTTACGAGCAGTACTTC; CDR3: CASSLGAGTPYEQYF
V: TRBV4-2; J: TRBJ2-2; size: .; D: TRBD2; DNA: TGTGCCAGCCGTCCCGGAGGACTAGCGGGAGGCGCCACCGGGGAGCTGTTTTTT; CDR3: CASRPGGLAGGATGELFF
V: TRBV5-1; J: TRBJ2-7; size: .; D: .; DNA: TGCGCCAGCAGCTTGGGACAGATCTCCTACGAGCAGTACTTC; CDR3: CASSLGQISYEQYF
V: TRBV27; J: TRBJ1-4; size: .; D: TRBD1; DNA: TGTGCCAGCAGTGAATTTGGGACAGGAAATGAAAAACTGTTTTTT; CDR3: CASSEFGTGNEKLFF
V: TRBV5-1; J: TRBJ1-4; size: .; D: .; DNA: TGCGCCAGCAGCTTGGCATGGGGGGCCTCTAATGAAAAACTGTTTTTT; CDR3: CASSLAWGASNEKLFF
V: TRBV28; J: TRBJ2-7; size: .; D: TRBD2; DNA: TGTGCCAGCAACTCCCCCGGACTAGCGGGAGGCAACGAGCAGTACTTC; CDR3: CASNSPGLAGGNEQYF
V: TRBV6-5; J: TRBJ1-5; size: .; D: TRBD1; DNA: TGTGCCAGCAGGGGACAGTATAGCAATCAGCCCCAGCATTTT; CDR3: CASRGQYSNQPQHF
V: TRBV6-5; J: TRBJ1-6; size: .; D: .; DNA: TGTGCCAGCAGTTCGCCGAGGAGAAACAATTCACCCCTCCACTTT; CDR3: CASSSPRRNNSPLHF
V: TRBV5-1; J: TRBJ1-1; size: .; D: TRBD1; DNA: TGCGCCAGCAGCTTGGGAGGACAGGGTATGAACACTGAAGCTTTCTTT; CDR3: CASSLGGQGMNTEAFF
V: TRBV7-9; J: TRBJ1-5; size: once; D: .; DNA: TGTGCCAGCAGCTTTCAGAATCAGCCCCAGCATTTT; CDR3: CASSFQNQPQHF
V: TRBV7-2; J: TRBJ1-5; size: .; D: .; DNA: TGTGCCAGCAGCCTTTTCGGGCAGGGTGGCAATCAGCCCCAGCATTTT; CDR3: CASSLFGQGGNQPQHF
V: TRBV12-3/TRBV12-4; J: TRBJ2-7; size: .; D: .; DNA: TGTGCCAGCAGTTTAGTTGTGTTTAACGAGCAGTACTTC; CDR3: CASSLVVFNEQYF
V: TRBV27; J: TRBJ2-3; size: .; D: .; DNA: TGTGCCAGCAGCCTTAACGGACAGCCCACAGATACGCAGTATTTT; CDR3: CASSLNGQPTDTQYF
V: TRBV24-1; J: TRBJ2-7; size: .; D: TRBD1; DNA: TGTGCCACCAGTGATCGGGACAGGGGTTACGAGCAGTACTTC; CDR3: CATSDRDRGYEQYF
V: TRBV9; J: TRBJ1-2; size: few; D: TRBD1; DNA: TGTGCCAGCAGCCAGGGACAGGGGGCTCTAGGGAACTATGGCTACACCTTC; CDR3: CASSQGQGALGNYGYTF
V: TRBV18; J: TRBJ2-3; size: .; D: .; DNA: TGTGCCAGCTCACCGGGGACAGATACGCAGTATTTT; CDR3: CASSPGTDTQYF
V: TRBV7-7; J: TRBJ2-5; size: .; D: TRBD1; DNA: TGTGCCAGCAGCCCCCGGCCCCGGACAGGGGGAGAGACCCAGTACTTC; CDR3: CASSPRPRTGGETQYF
V: TRBV5-4; J: TRBJ2-2; size: .; D: TRBD2; DNA: TGTGCCAGCAGCGTCCGGGGGGTTTTAGCGAACACCGGGGAGCTGTTTTTT; CDR3: CASSVRGVLANTGELFF
V: TRBV19; J: TRBJ2-7; size: .; D: TRBD2; DNA: TGTGCCAGTAGTATAGCGGGAGGGGAGGAGGAGCAGTACTTC; CDR3: CASSIAGGEEEQYF
V: TRBV27; J: TRBJ2-2; size: .; D: TRBD2; DNA: TGTGCCAGCAGTTCCTCGGGACTAGCGGGAGGCGGGGAGCTGTTTTTT; CDR3: CASSSSGLAGGGELFF
V: TRBV10-1; J: TRBJ2-7; size: .; D: TRBD2; DNA: TGCGCCAGCAGTGATACGGGAGGTTCTTCCTACGAGCAGTACTTC; CDR3: CASSDTGGSSYEQYF
V: TRBV28; J: TRBJ2-2; size: .; D: .; DNA: TGTGCCAGCAGAGAGGCGAACACCGGGGAGCTGTTTTTT; CDR3: CASREANTGELFF
V: TRBV18; J: TRBJ2-7; size: .; D: .; DNA: TGTGCCAGCTCACCTTGGCAGGGGAACGACGAGCAGTACTTC; CDR3: CASSPWQGNDEQYF
V: TRBV7-2; J: TRBJ2-1; size: .; D: .; DNA: TGTGCCAGCAGCTACTATAGTGGAAGGAATGAGCAGTTCTTC; CDR3: CASSYYSGRNEQFF
V: TRBV19; J: TRBJ1-2; size: .; D: .; DNA: TGTGCCAGTAGTATGGACACCAGCTATGGCTACACCTTC; CDR3: CASSMDTSYGYTF
V: TRBV5-5; J: TRBJ2-3; size: .; D: .; DNA: TGTGCCAGCAGCTTCAGGTACCCGGAGGGTACGCAGTATTTT; CDR3: CASSFRYPEGTQYF
V: TRBV5-4; J: TRBJ2-1; size: .; D: TRBD2; DNA: TGTGCCAGCAGCCGGACTAGCGGAAGCTACAATGAGCAGTTCTTC; CDR3: CASSRTSGSYNEQFF
V: TRBV5-1; J: TRBJ1-2; size: once; D: .; DNA: TGCGCCAGCAGCTCCCTCTCCGGGGGCCCTAGGGGCTACACCTTC; CDR3: CASSSLSGGPRGYTF
V: TRBV6-2/TRBV6-3; J: TRBJ2-7; size: once; D: TRBD2; DNA: TGTGCCAGCAGTTACGGGGGTAGCGGGAGATTTTACGAGCAGTACTTC; CDR3: CASSYGGSGRFYEQYF
V: TRBV7-6; J: TRBJ2-5; size: .; D: .; DNA: TGTGCCAGCAGCCCGGTTCGGAACCAAGAGACCCAGTACTTC; CDR3: CASSPVRNQETQYF
V: TRBV25-1; J: TRBJ2-5; size: .; D: TRBD1; DNA: TGTGCCAGCAGTTCTATGACAGGGCCAGAGACCCAGTACTTC; CDR3: CASSSMTGPETQYF
V: TRBV7-9; J: TRBJ2-7; size: .; D: .; DNA: TGTGCCAGCAGCTTGGTCGCCCGCGGAGAGCAGTACTTC; CDR3: CASSLVARGEQYF